This T cell receptor beta chain stems from a study of CD4 and CD8 cells across lung adenocarcinoma regions. CDR1 and CDR2 (germline): MNHNS, SASEGT. This CDR3 is built from 18 residues. TCRdb redid the calling of the PCR reads with MiXCR, one entry per CDR3 protein. The sample has roughly 20,000 distinct CDR3 sequences; 54% are singletons. About this clonotype itself: One end of the junction varies from germline; a read error may be responsible.

The sequencing sample was made of CD8+ T cells from the center of a lung tumor. The chain carries TRBV6-1 and TRBJ2-2; possibly TRBD1 or TRBD2 for D (5 bases each). This TCR was recovered from a female donor with lung adenocarcinoma. The CD4 and CD8 labels of this study may be unreliable. The CDR3 is CASSERGWGNANTDTLYF. Here the CDR3 DNA reads TGTGCCAGCAGTGAAAGGGGTTGGGGGAACGCAAACACAGATACGCTGTATTTT.